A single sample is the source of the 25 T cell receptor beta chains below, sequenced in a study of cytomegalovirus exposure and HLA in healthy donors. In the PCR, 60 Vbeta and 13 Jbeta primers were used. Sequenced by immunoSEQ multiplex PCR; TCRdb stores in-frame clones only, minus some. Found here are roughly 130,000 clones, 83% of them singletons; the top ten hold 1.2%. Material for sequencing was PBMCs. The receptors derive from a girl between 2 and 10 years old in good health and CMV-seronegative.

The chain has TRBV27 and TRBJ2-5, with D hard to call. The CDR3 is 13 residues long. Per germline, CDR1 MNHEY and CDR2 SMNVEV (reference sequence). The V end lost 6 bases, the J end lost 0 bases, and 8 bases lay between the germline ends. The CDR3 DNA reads TGTGCCAGCAGCCAGTCCTACCAAGAGACCCAGTACTTC. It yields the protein CASSQSYQETQYF.

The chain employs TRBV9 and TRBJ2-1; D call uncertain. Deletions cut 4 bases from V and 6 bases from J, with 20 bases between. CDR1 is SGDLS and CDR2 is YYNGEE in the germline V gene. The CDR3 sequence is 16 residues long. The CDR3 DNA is TGTGCCAGCAGCCGCCGAGCGAAGCAGAGGCCCAATGAGCAGTTCTTC. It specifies CASSRRAKQRPNEQFF.

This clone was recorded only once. Here the CDR3 reads CASTPRGQNYEQYF. The CDR3 DNA follows: TGTGCCAGCACCCCCCGAGGCCAGAACTACGAGCAGTACTTC. This chain connects TRBV28 to TRBJ2-7; D gene ambiguous. Trimming removed 7 bases at V and 3 bases at J, with 16 bases between. Germline values: CDR1 MDHEN, CDR2 SYDVKM. CDR3 length equals 14 residues.

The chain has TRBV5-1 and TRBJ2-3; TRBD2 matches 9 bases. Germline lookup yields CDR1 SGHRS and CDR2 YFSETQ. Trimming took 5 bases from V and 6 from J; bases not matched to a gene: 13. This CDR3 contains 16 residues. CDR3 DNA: TGCGCCAGCAGGGAGTTAGTGGCGGGAGGGCCGGATACGCAGTATTTT. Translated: CASRELVAGGPDTQYF.

The CDR3 sequence is CASSRRDRSTDTQYF. The CDR3 nucleotides read TGTGCCAGCAGCAGACGGGACAGAAGCACAGATACGCAGTATTTT. V usage is TRBV9 and J usage is TRBJ2-3, with 7 bases fitting TRBD1. V lost 4 bases and J lost 0; bases outside the gene matches: 5. The CDR3 length is 15 residues. Germline V CDR1 and CDR2: SGDLS, YYNGEE.

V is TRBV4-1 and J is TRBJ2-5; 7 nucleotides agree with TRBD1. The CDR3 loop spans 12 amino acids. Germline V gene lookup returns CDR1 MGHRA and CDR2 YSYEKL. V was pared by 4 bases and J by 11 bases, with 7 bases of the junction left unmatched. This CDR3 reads CASSPGQHEQYF. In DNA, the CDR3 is TGCGCCAGCAGCCCGGGACAGCATGAGCAGTACTTC.

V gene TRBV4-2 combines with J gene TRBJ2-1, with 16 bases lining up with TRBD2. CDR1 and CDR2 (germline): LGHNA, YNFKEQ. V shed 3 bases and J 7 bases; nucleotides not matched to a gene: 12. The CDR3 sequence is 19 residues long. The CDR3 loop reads CASSQKPGLAGGPVNEQFF. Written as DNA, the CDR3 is TGTGCCAGCAGCCAGAAACCGGGACTAGCGGGAGGGCCGGTGAATGAGCAGTTCTTC.

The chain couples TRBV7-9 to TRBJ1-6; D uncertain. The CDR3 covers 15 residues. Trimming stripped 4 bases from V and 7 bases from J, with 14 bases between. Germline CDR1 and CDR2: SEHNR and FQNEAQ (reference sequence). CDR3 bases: TGTGCCAGCAGCTCAAACCGGGTCAAAAATTCACCCCTCCACTTT. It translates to CASSSNRVKNSPLHF.

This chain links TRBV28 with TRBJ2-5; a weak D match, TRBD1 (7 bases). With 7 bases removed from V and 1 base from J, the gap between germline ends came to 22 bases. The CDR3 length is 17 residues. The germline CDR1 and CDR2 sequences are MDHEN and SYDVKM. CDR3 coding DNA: TGTGCCAGCATCGGCGCTGGGCAGGGGGGCCTCCAAGAGACCCAGTACTTC. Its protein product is CASIGAGQGGLQETQYF.

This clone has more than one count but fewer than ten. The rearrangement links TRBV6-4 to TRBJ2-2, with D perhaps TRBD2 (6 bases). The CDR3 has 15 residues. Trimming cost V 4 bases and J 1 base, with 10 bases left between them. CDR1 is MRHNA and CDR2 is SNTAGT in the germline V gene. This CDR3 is CASSADSGNTGELFF. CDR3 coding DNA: TGTGCCAGCAGTGCAGATAGCGGGAACACCGGGGAGCTGTTTTTT.

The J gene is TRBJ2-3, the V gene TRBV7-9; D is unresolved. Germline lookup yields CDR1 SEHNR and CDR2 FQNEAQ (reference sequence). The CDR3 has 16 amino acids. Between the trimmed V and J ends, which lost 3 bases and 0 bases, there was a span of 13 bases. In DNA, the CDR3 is TGTGCCAGCAGCTTGGGTTCTATGACTAGCACAGATACGCAGTATTTT. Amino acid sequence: CASSLGSMTSTDTQYF.

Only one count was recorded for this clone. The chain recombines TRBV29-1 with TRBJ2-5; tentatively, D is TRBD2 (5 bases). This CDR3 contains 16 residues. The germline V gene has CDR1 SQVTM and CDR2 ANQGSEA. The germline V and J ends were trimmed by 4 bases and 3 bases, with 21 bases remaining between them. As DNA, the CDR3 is TGCAGCGTTGGCCTTACGGCAGCCAGCGGAAAAGAGACCCAGTACTTC. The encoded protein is CSVGLTAASGKETQYF.

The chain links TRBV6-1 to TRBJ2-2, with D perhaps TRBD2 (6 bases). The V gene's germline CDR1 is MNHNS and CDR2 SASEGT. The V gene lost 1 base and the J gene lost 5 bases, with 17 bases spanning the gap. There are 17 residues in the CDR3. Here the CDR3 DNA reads TGTGCCAGCAGTGAAGTCTGGGCGGGACGGATAACCGGGGAGCTGTTTTTT. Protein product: CASSEVWAGRITGELFF.

The DNA of the CDR3 is TGCGCCAGCAGCTTGGGAGGGGACACCTACGAGCAGTACTTC. Protein product: CASSLGGDTYEQYF. This sequence joins TRBV5-1 and TRBJ2-5; the D gene is possibly TRBD1 (6 bases). Judging by the DNA end, TRBJ2-7 fits better; the J call may be wrong. CDR3 length equals 14 residues. CDR1 SGHRS and CDR2 YFSETQ come from the germline V gene.

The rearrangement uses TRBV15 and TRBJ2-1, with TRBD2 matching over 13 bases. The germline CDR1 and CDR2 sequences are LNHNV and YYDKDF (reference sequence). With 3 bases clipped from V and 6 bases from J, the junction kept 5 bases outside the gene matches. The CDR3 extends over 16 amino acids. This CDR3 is CATSSPGTSGINEQFF. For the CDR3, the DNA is TGTGCCACCAGCAGCCCCGGGACTAGCGGGATCAATGAGCAGTTCTTC.

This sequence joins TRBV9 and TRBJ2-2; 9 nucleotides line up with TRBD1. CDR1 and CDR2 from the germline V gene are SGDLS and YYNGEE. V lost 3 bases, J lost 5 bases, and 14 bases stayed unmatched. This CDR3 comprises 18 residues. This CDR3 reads CASSATGTGFVATGELFF. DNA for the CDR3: TGTGCCAGCAGCGCCACCGGGACAGGGTTTGTGGCTACCGGGGAGCTGTTTTTT.

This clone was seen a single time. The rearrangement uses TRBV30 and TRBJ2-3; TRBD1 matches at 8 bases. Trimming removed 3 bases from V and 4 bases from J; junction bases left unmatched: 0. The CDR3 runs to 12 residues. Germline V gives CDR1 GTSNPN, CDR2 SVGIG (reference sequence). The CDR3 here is CAWRDRADTQYF. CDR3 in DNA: TGTGCCTGGAGGGACAGGGCAGATACGCAGTATTTT.

In DNA form, the CDR3 reads TGTGCCAGCAGTATACAGGGCATCAATGAGCAGTTCTTC. Translated, it gives CASSIQGINEQFF. V usage is TRBV7-9 and J usage is TRBJ2-1; possibly TRBD1 for D (6 bases). V lost 6 bases and J 6 bases, leaving 12 bases between the germline ends. CDR3 length: 13 amino acids. Germline CDR1 is SEHNR and CDR2 is FQNEAQ (reference sequence). Based on the CDR3 plus reference TRBV7-9 and TRBJ2-1, the full variable domain is DTGVSQNPRHKITKRGQNVTFRCDPISEHNRLYWYRQTLGQGPEFLTYFQNEAQLEKSRLLSDRFSAERPKGSFSTLEIQRTEQGDSAMYLCASSIQGINEQFFGPGTRLTVL.

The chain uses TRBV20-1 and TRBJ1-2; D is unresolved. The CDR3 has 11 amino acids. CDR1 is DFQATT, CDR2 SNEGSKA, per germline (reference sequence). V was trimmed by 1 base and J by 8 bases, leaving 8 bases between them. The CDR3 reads CSARGVRGYTF. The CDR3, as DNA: TGCAGTGCTAGAGGAGTCCGGGGCTACACCTTC.

The CDR3 is CAWSVEGGYEQYF. The CDR3 DNA sequence: TGTGCCTGGAGTGTGGAGGGAGGGTACGAGCAGTACTTC. The rearrangement links TRBV30 to TRBJ2-7; TRBD2 matches at 7 bases. The germline V gene encodes CDR1 GTSNPN and CDR2 SVGIG (reference sequence). There are 13 residues in the CDR3. Unmatched junction bases numbered 3, after V lost 0 bases and J lost 4 bases.

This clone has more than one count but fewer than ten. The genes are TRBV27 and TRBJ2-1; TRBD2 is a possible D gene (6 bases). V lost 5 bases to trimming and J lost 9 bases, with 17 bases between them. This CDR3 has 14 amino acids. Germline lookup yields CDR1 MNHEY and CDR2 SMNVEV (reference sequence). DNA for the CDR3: TGTGCCAGCAGTCGCGGGACTCCCGTCGGTGAGCAGTTCTTC. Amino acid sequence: CASSRGTPVGEQFF.

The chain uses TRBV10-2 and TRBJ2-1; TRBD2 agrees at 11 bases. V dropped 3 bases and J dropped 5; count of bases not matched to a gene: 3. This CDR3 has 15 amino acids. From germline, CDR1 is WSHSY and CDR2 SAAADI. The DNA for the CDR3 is TGCGCCAGCAGTGATGGGACTAGCGGACACAATGAGCAGTTCTTC. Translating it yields CASSDGTSGHNEQFF.

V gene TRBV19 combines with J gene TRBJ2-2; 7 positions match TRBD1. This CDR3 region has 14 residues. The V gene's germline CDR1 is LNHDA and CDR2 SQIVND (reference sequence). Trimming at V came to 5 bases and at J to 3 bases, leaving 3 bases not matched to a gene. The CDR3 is CASSVGTDTGELFF. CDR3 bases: TGTGCCAGTAGTGTCGGGACAGACACCGGGGAGCTGTTTTTT.

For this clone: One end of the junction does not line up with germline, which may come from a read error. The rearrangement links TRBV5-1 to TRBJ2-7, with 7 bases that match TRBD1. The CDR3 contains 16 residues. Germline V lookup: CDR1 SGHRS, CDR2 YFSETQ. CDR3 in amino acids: CASSLGQGDLFYEQYF. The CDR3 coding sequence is TGCGCCAGCAGTTTGGGGCAGGGGGATCTATTCTACGAGCAGTACTTC.

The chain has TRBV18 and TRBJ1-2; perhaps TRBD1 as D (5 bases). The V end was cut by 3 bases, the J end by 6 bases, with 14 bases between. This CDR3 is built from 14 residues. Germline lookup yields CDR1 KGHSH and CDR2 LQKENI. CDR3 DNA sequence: TGTGCCAGCTCACCTTCGGGGGACTTACATGGCTACACCTTC. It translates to CASSPSGDLHGYTF.